This section outlines one T cell receptor (beta chain) sequence together with its context. The antigen remains undetermined. The data were obtained in a study of cytomegalovirus exposure and HLA in healthy donors. Points from the study as a whole: Among the sequence variants, a highly shared cluster was likely an artifact of sequencing. Some V segments (TRBV6-2 and TRBV6-3 among them) were excluded as indistinguishable.

PCR primers comprised 60 Vbeta and 13 Jbeta primers. Produced via immunoSEQ multiplex PCR; TCRdb's table is partial and in-frame only. The repertoire holds 100,000 to 150,000 clones, roughly 80% seen once, with more than 0.9% in the top ten. The CDR3 sequence is 13 residues long. V was shortened by 2 bases and J by 6 bases, with 11 bases between the two germline ends. In germline, CDR1 is SEHNR, CDR2 FQNEAQ (reference sequence). V gene TRBV7-9 combines with J gene TRBJ2-7; perhaps TRBD1 as D (5 bases). Sequenced input: PBMCs. This receptor was identified in a boy under 18 in good health and CMV-seronegative. Here the CDR3 reads CASSLISQGEQYF. The CDR3 nucleotides are TGTGCCAGCAGCTTAATCAGCCAGGGCGAGCAGTACTTC.